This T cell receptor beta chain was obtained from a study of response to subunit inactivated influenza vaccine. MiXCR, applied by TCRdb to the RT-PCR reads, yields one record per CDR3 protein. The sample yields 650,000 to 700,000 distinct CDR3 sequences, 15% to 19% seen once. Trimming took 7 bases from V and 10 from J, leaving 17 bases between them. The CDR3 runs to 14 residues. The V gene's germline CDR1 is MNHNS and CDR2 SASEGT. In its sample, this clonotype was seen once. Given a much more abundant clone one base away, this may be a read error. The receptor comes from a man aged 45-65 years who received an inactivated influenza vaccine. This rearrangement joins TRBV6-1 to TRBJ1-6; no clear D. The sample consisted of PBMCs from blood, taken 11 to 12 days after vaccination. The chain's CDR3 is CASILDWSGSPLHF. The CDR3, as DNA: TGTGCCAGCATCCTGGACTGGTCTGGATCACCCCTCCACTTT.